This T cell receptor beta chain was found in a study of blood T cell repertoires in COVID-19. TCRdb's table, derived via immunoSEQ multiplex PCR, lists solely in-frame clones and lacks some. Of 300,000 to 350,000 clones listed, nearly 90% were seen once; the top ten hold around 4.4%. Trimming took 3 bases from V and 4 from J, leaving 4 bases between them. Germline V gene sequence: CDR1 MGHDK, CDR2 SYGVNS. The CDR3 loop spans 12 amino acids. Participants came from 20 to 25 US areas, aged roughly 18 to 95 years. The rearrangement joins TRBV25-1 to TRBJ1-5; D gene uncertain. The source is a woman aged 18-30 years with acute COVID-19. The sequencing sample was made of PBMCs or T cells enriched from blood (not recorded which). Written as DNA, the CDR3 is TGTGCCAGCAGTGACTCTAATCAGCCCCAGCATTTT. Its protein product is CASSDSNQPQHF.